This T cell receptor beta chain originates from a study of blood T cell repertoires in COVID-19. Authors' data handling: Reference gene primer amplification gave nucleated cell count estimates. Profiled with immunoSEQ multiplex PCR; TCRdb holds only in-frame clones, not every one. V and J calls and clone size are those listed in that table; D and trimming were worked out from the DNA. The table records about 280,000 clones, around 88% of them present only once. The CDR3 extends over 13 amino acids. From germline, CDR1 is DFQATT and CDR2 SNEGSKA (reference sequence). The V end lost 3 bases, the J end lost 8 bases, and 16 bases lay between the germline ends.

Sequenced sample: peripheral blood. The receptor's source is a woman in her sixties or seventies with COVID-19, enrolled during active disease. This chain joins TRBV20-1 and TRBJ1-2, with a possible D match to TRBD1 (6 bases). CDR3 in amino acids: CSASVAGAKGYTF. The CDR3, as DNA: TGCAGTGCTAGTGTCGCGGGGGCGAAGGGCTACACCTTC.